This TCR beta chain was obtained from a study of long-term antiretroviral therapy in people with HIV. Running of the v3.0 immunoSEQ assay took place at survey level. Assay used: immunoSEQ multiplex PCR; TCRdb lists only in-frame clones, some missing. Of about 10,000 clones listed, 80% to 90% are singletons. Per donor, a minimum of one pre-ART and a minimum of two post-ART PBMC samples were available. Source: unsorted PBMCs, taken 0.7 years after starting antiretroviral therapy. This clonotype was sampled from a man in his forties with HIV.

CDR3 in amino acids: CASSQAGGPSDTQYF. DNA for the CDR3: TGCGCCAGCAGCCAAGCGGGAGGGCCCTCAGATACGCAGTATTTT. The chain joins TRBV4-3 to TRBJ2-3, with 8 positions matching TRBD2. This CDR3 has 15 amino acids. Germline CDR1 reads LGHNA; CDR2 reads YSLEER. V shed 1 base and J 4 bases; nucleotides not matched to a gene: 4.